The T cell receptor beta chain under discussion was sequenced for a study of T-cell memory formation after mild COVID-19. Study-level background: TCR clusters largely stayed donor specific.

About this clonotype itself: Its antigen remains unknown.

Study results and caveats: Clones that shrank (day 15 to 85) were balanced CD4/CD8, whereas later expanders leaned CD4+. Memory from before infection featured some responding clones, which suggests cross-reactive memory joined.

Each CDR3 protein gets one entry after TCRdb re-called the 5' RACE reads with MiXCR. The repertoire has 95,000 to 120,000 distinct CDR3 sequences, approximately 22% of them found once; the top ten carry about 38%. V lost 0 bases, J lost 6 bases, and 22 bases lay in between. CDR3 size: 18 residues. The germline CDR1 and CDR2 sequences are SGHAT and FQNNGV. Sequencing input: PBMCs or a T cell subset sorted from them (not recorded which). V gene TRBV11-2 combines with J gene TRBJ2-3; D tentatively reads TRBD1 or TRBD2 (6 bases each). This receptor was taken from a man younger than 35 who had mild COVID-19 (a few samples of this study predate the infection). Cell type and time point are not known. The CDR3 DNA is TGTGCCAGCAGCTTAGACGGGGTTGGGGGGCTGTATGAGGATACGCAGTATTTT. Translating it yields CASSLDGVGGLYEDTQYF.